This TCR beta chain was sequenced for a study of cytomegalovirus exposure and HLA in healthy donors. The PCR made use of 60 Vbeta and 13 Jbeta primers. Profiled with immunoSEQ multiplex PCR; TCRdb holds only in-frame clones, not every one. This sample has 100,000 to 150,000 clones, with around 81% found just once. Nominally healthy donors provided the samples, though records likely missed some immune exposures. Study-wide results and limits: Prediction of most subjects' HLA-A and HLA-B alleles by TCR beta sequences was reportedly accurate. Presence/absence analyses assumed roughly uniform sequencing depth across donors.

This CDR3 region has 15 residues. Germline V gives CDR1 LNHNV, CDR2 YYDKDF (reference sequence). V was pared by 1 base and J by 2 bases, with 11 bases between. Details on this clone: Antigen unknown.

The sample taken for sequencing was PBMCs. The clonotype originates from a man aged 18 to 30 in good health and CMV-seronegative. The chain couples TRBV15 to TRBJ1-1; possible D gene TRBD1, 6 bases. The CDR3 is CATSRATRGNTEAFF. DNA of the CDR3: TGTGCCACCAGCAGAGCCACCAGGGGTAACACTGAAGCTTTCTTT.